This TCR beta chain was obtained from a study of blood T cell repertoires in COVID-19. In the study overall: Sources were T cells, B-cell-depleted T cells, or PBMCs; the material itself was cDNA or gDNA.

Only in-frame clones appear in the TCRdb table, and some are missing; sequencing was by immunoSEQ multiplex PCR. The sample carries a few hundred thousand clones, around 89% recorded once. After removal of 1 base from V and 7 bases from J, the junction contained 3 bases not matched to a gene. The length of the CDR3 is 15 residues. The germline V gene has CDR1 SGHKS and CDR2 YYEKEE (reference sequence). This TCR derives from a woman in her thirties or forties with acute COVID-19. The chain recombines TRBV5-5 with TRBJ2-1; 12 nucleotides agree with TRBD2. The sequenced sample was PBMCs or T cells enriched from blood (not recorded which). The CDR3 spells CASSLRTSGGNEQFF. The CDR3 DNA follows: TGTGCCAGCAGCTTGCGTACTAGCGGGGGGAATGAGCAGTTCTTC. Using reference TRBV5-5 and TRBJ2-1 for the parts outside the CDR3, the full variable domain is DAGVTQSPTHLIKTRGQQVTLRCSPISGHKSVSWYQQVLGQGPQFIFQYYEKEERGRGNFPDRFSARQFPNYSSELNVNALLLGDSALYLCASSLRTSGGNEQFFGPGTRLTVL.